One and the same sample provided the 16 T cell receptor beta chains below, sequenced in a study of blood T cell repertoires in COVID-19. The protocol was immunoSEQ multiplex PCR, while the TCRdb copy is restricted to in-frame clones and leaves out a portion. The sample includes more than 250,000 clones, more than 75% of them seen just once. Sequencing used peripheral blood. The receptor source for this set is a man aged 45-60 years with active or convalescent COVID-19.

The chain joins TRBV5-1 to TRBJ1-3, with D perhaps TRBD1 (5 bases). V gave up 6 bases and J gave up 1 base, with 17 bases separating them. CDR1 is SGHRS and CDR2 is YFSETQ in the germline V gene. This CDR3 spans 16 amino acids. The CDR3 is CASTSSGGSSGNTIYF. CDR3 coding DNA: TGCGCCAGCACCTCCTCGGGGGGTTCGTCTGGAAACACCATATATTTT.

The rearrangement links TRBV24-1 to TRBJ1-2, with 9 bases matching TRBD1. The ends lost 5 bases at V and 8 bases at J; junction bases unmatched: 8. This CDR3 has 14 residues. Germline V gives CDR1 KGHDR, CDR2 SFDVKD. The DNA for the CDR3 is TGTGCCACCAGTGGGACAGGGGAGGAAGGGGGCTACACCTTC. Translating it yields CATSGTGEEGGYTF.

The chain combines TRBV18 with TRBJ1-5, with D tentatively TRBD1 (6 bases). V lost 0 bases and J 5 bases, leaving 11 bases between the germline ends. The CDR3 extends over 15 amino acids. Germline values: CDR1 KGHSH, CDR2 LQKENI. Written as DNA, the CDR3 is TGTGCCAGCTCACCACCCCCGGGGGGCGATCAGCCCCAGCATTTT. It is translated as CASSPPPGGDQPQHF.

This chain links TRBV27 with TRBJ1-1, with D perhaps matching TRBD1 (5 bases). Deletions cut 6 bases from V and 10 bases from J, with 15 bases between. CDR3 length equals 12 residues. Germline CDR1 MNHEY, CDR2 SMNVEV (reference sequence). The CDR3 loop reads CASSWVGGRAFF. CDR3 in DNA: TGTGCCAGCAGCTGGGTGGGGGGGAGAGCTTTCTTT.

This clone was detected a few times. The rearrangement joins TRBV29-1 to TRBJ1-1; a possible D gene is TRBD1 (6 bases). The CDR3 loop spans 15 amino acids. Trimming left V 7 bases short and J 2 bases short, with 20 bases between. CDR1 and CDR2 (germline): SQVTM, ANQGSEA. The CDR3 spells CSAHDPQGTNTEAFF. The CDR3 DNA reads TGCAGCGCCCATGACCCACAGGGAACCAACACTGAAGCTTTCTTT.

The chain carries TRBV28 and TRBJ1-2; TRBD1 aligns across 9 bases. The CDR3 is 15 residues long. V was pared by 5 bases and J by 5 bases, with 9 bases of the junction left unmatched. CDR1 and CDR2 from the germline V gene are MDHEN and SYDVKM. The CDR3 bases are TGTGCCAGCAGTCAGGGACAGGGCAGTACGTATGGCTACACCTTC. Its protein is CASSQGQGSTYGYTF.

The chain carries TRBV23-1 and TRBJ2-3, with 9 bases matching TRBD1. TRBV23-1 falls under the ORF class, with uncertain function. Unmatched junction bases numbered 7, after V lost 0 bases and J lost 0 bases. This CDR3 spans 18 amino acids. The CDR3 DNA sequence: TGCGCCAGCAGTCAATCAAGGGACAGGGAAACTAGCACAGATACGCAGTATTTT. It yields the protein CASSQSRDRETSTDTQYF.

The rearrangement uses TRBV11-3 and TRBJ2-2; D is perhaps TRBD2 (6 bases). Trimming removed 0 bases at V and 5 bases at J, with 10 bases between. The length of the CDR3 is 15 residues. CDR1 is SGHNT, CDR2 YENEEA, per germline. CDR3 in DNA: TGTGCCAGCAGCTTAGACGGGCGGGAAACCGGGGAGCTGTTTTTT. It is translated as CASSLDGRETGELFF. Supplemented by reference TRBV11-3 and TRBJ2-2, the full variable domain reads EAGVVQSPRYKIIEKKQPVAFWCNPISGHNTLYWYLQNLGQGPELLIRYENEEAVDDSQLPKDRFSAERLKGVDSTLKIQPAELGDSAVYLCASSLDGRETGELFFGEGSRLTVL.

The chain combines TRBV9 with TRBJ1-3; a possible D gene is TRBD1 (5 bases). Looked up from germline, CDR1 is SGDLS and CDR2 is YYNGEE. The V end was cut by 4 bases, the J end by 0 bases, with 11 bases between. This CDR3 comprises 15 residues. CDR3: CASSTLTGSGNTIYF. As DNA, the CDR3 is TGTGCCAGCAGCACTTTAACAGGCTCTGGAAACACCATATATTTT.

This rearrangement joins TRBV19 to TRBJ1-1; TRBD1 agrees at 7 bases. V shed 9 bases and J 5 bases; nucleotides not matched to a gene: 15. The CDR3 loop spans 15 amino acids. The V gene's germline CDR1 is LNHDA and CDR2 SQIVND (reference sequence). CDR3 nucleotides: TGTGCCAGCCAAGGCTCGGACAGGAGAGGGACTGAAGCTTTCTTT. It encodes CASQGSDRRGTEAFF. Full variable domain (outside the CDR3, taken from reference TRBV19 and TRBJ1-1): DGGITQSPKYLFRKEGQNVTLSCEQNLNHDAMYWYRQDPGQGLRLIYYSQIVNDFQKGDIAEGYSVSREKKESFPLTVTSAQKNPTAFYLCASQGSDRRGTEAFFGQGTRLTVV.

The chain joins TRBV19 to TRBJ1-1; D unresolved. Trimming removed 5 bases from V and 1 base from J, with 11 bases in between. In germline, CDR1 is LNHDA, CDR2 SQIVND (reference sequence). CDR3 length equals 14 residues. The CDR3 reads CASSLGGQNTEAFF. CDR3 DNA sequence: TGTGCCAGTAGTCTGGGTGGGCAGAACACTGAAGCTTTCTTT. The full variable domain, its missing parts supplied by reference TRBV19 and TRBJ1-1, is DGGITQSPKYLFRKEGQNVTLSCEQNLNHDAMYWYRQDPGQGLRLIYYSQIVNDFQKGDIAEGYSVSREKKESFPLTVTSAQKNPTAFYLCASSLGGQNTEAFFGQGTRLTVV.

The CDR3 coding sequence is TGTGCCACCGGTCAGGGGCGGAATGAAAAACTGTTTTTT. Translating it yields CATGQGRNEKLFF. The rearrangement uses TRBV15 and TRBJ1-4, with D maybe TRBD1 (6 bases). The ends were cut back, 8 bases at V and 5 bases at J, with 12 bases in the middle. Germline CDR1 LNHNV, CDR2 YYDKDF (reference sequence). The CDR3 length is 13 residues.

This CDR3 reads CATSRQGGPQHF. The DNA for the CDR3 is TGTGCCACCAGCAGACAGGGTGGGCCCCAGCATTTT. The gene calls are TRBV15 and TRBJ1-5; TRBD1 is a possible D gene (5 bases). The V end lost 2 bases, the J end lost 9 bases, and 8 bases lay between the germline ends. The CDR3 is made up of 12 amino acids. Germline V gives CDR1 LNHNV, CDR2 YYDKDF (reference sequence).

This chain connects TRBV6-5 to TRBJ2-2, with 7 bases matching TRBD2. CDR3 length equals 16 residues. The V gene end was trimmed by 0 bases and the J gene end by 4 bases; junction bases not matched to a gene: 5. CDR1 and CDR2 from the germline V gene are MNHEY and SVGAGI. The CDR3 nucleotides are TGTGCCAGCAGTTACTCGAGCGGGGCAGGCACCGGGGAGCTGTTTTTT. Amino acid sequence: CASSYSSGAGTGELFF.

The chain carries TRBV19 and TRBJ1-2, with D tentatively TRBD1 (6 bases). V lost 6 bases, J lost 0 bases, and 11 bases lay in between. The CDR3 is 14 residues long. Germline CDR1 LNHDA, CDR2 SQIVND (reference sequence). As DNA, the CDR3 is TGTGCCAGTAGCCTTGGGACACCTAACTATGGCTACACCTTC. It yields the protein CASSLGTPNYGYTF.

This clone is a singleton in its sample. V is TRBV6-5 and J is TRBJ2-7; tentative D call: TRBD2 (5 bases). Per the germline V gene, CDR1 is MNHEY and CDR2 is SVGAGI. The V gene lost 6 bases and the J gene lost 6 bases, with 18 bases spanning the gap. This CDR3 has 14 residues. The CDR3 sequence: CASRTEDYYGEQYF. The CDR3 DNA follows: TGTGCCAGCAGGACTGAAGACTACTACGGCGAGCAGTACTTC.